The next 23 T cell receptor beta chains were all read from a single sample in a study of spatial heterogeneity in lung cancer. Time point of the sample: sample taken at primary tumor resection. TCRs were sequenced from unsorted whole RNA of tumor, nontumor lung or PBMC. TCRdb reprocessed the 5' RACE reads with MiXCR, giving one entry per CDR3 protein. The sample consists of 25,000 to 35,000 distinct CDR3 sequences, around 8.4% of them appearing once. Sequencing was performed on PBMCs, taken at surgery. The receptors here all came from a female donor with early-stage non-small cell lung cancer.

CDR3: CSVAGQPSYGYTF. Here the CDR3 DNA reads TGCAGCGTTGCCGGACAGCCCAGCTATGGCTACACCTTC. The chain links TRBV29-1 to TRBJ1-2, with D possibly TRBD1 on 6 matching bases. The V and J ends lost 4 bases and 4 bases respectively, with 13 bases between them. The CDR3 totals 13 residues. The V gene's germline CDR1 is SQVTM and CDR2 ANQGSEA.

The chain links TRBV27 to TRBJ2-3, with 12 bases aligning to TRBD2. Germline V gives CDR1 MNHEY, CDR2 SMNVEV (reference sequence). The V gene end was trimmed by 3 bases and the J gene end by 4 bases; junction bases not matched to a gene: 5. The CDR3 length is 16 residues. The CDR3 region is CASSFLAGGLSDTQYF. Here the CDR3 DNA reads TGTGCCAGCAGTTTCCTAGCGGGAGGGCTTTCAGATACGCAGTATTTT.

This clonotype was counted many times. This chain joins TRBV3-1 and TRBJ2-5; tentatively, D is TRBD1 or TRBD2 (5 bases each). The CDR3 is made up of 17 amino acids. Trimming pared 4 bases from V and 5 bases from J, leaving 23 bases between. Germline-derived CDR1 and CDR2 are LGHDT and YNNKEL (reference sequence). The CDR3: CASSLVYGTRRSETQYF. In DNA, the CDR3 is TGTGCCAGCAGCCTCGTTTACGGGACCCGCCGGAGCGAGACCCAGTACTTC.

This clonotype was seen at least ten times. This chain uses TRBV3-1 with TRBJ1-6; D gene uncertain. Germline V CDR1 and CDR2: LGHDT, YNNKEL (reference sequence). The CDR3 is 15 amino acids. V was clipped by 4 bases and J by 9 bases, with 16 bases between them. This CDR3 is CASSPAGGSGSPLHF. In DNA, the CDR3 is TGTGCCAGCAGCCCGGCGGGAGGATCCGGTTCACCCCTCCACTTT. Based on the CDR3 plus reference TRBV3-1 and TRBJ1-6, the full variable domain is DTAVSQTPKYLVTQMGNDKSIKCEQNLGHDTMYWYKQDSKKFLKIMFSYNNKELIINETVPNRFSPKSPDKAHLNLHINSLELGDSAVYFCASSPAGGSGSPLHFGNGTRLTVT.

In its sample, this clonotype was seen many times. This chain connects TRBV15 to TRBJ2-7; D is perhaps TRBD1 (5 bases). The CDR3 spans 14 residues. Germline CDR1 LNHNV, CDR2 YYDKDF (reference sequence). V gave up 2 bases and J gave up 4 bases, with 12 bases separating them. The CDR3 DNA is TGTGCCACCAGCAGACAAGACAGTGGATACGAGCAGTACTTC. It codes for CATSRQDSGYEQYF.

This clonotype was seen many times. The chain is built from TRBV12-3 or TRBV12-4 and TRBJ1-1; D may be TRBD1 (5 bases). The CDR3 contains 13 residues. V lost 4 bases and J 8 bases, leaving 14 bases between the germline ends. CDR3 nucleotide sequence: TGTGCCAGCAGTTCGCAGGGAAAGAAGGAAGCTTTCTTT. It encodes CASSSQGKKEAFF.

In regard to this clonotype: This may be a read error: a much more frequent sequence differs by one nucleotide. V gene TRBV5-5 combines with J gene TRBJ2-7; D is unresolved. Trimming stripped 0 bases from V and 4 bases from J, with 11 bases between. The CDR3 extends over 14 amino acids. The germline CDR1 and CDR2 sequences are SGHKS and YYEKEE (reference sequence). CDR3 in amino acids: CASSLVAMWYEQYF. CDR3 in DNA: TGTGCCAGCAGCTTGGTGGCTATGTGGTACGAGCAGTACTTC.

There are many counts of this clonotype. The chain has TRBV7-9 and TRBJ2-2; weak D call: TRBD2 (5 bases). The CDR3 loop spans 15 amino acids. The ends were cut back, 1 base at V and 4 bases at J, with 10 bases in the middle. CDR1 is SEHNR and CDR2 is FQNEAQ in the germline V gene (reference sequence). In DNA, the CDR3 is TGTGCCAGCAGCTTAGTCGGGCGGGCCACCGGGGAGCTGTTTTTT. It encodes CASSLVGRATGELFF.

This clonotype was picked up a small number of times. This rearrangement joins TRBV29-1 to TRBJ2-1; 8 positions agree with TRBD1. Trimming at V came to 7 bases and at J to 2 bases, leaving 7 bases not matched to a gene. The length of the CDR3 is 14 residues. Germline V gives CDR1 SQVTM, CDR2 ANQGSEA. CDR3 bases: TGCAGCGCCCTGGACAGGGCAACCTACAATGAGCAGTTCTTC. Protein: CSALDRATYNEQFF.

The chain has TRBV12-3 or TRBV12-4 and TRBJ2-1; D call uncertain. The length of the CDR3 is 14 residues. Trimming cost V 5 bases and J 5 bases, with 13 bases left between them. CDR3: CASSPWRNHNEQFF. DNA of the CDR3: TGTGCCAGCAGTCCTTGGAGAAACCACAATGAGCAGTTCTTC.

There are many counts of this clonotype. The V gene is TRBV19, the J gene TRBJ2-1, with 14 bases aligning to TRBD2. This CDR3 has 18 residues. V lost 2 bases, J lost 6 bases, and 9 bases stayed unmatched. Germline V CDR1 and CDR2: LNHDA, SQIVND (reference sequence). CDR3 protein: CASSISSGLAGVINEQFF. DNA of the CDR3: TGTGCCAGTAGTATATCCTCGGGACTAGCGGGAGTAATCAATGAGCAGTTCTTC.

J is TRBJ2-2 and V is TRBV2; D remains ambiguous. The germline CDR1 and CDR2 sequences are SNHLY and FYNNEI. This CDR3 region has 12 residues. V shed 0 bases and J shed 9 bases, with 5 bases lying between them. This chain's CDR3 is CASSEAPRELFF. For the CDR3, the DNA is TGTGCCAGCAGTGAAGCTCCTAGGGAGCTGTTTTTT.

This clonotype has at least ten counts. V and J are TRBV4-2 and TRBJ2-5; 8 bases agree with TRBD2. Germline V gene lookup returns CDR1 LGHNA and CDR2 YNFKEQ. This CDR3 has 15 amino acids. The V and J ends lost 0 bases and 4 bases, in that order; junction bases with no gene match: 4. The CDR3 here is CASSQDLSGRETQYF. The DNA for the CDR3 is TGTGCCAGCAGCCAAGATCTAAGCGGGAGAGAGACCCAGTACTTC.

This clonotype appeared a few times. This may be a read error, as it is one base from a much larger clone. CDR3 in amino acids: CANSAGVAKNIQYF. CDR3 coding DNA: TGTGCCAACAGCGCCGGCGTAGCCAAAAACATTCAGTACTTC. The chain has TRBV2 and TRBJ2-4; D is undetermined. Germline CDR1 reads SNHLY; CDR2 reads FYNNEI. Trimming stripped 10 bases from V and 0 bases from J, with 13 bases between. There are 14 residues in the CDR3. The complete variable domain, with remaining parts taken from reference TRBV2 and TRBJ2-4, reads EPEVTQTPSHQVTQMGQEVILRCVPISNHLYFYWYRQILGQKVEFLVSFYNNEISEKSEIFDDQFSVERPDGSNFTLKIRSTKLEDSAMYFCANSAGVAKNIQYFGAGTRLSVL.

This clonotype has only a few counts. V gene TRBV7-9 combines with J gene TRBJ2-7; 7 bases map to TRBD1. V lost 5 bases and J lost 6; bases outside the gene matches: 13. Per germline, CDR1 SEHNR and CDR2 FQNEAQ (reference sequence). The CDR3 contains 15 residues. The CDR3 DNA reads TGTGCCAGCAGCCCACAACAGACAGGGTCCATCGAGCAGTACTTC. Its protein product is CASSPQQTGSIEQYF.

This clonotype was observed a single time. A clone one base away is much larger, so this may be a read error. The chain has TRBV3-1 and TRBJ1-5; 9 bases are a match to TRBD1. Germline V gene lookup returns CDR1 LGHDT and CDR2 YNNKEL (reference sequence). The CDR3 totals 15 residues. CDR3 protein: CASGQDRGSNQPQHF. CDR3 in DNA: TGTGCCAGCGGCCAAGACAGGGGGAGCAATCAGCCCCAGCATTTT.

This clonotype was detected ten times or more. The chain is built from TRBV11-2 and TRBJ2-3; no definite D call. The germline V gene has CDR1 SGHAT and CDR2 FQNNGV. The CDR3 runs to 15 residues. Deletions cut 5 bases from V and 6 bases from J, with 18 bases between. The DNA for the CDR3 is TGTGCCAGCAGCGATCGACGGACCGCCCGGGATACGCAGTATTTT. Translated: CASSDRRTARDTQYF.

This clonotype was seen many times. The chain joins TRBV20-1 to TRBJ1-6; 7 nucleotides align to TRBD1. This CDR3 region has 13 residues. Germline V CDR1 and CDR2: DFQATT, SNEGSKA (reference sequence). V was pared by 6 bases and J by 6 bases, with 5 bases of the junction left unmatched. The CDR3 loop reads CSAKTGVNSPLHF. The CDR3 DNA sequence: TGCAGTGCAAAAACAGGGGTTAATTCACCCCTCCACTTT.

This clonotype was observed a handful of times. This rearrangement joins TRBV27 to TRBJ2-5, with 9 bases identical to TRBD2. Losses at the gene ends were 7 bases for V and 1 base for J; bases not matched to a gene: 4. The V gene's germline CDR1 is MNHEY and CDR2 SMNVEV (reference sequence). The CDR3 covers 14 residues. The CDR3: CASMGLAAQETQYF. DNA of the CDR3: TGTGCCAGCATGGGACTAGCAGCCCAAGAGACCCAGTACTTC.

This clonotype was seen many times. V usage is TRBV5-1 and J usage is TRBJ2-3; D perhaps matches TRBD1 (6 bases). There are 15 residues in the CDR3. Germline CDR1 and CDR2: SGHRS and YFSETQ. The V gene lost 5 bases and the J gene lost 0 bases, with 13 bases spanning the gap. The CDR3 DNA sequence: TGCGCCAGCAGGCCGACACAGGGAAGCACAGATACGCAGTATTTT. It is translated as CASRPTQGSTDTQYF.

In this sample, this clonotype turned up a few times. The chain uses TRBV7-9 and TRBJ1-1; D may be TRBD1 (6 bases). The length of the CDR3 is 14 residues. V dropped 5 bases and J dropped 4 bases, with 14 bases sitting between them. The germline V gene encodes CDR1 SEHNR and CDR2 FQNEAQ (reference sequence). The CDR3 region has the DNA TGTGCCAGCAGCGCCTTGACAGGTCCCACTGAAGCTTTCTTT. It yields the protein CASSALTGPTEAFF.

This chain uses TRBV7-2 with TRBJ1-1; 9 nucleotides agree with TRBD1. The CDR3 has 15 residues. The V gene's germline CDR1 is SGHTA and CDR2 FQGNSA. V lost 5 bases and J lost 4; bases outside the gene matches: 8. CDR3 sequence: CASSLQGQGFTEAFF. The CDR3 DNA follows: TGTGCCAGCAGCCTGCAGGGACAGGGATTCACTGAAGCTTTCTTT. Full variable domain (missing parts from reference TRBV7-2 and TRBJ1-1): GAGVSQSPSNKVTEKGKDVELRCDPISGHTALYWYRQSLGQGLEFLIYFQGNSAPDKSGLPSDRFSAERTGGSVSTLTIQRTQQEDSAVYLCASSLQGQGFTEAFFGQGTRLTVV.

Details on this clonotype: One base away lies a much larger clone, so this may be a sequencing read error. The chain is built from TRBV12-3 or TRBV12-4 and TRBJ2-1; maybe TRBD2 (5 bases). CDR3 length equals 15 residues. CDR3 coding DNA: TGTGGCAGCAGTAAGGCTCGGGGCTCCTACAATGAGCAGTTCTTC. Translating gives CGSSKARGSYNEQFF.